This TCR beta chain was documented in a study of spatial heterogeneity in lung cancer. At the level of the study: Across the raw uncorrected reads, a unique TCR and UMI combination was observed, on average, more than ten times. Broader study findings: The appearance of ubiquitous expanded tumor TCRs in blood was greater at resection than follow-up.

In TCRdb, the 5' RACE reads were re-called with MiXCR into one record per CDR3 protein. Of 49,000 or so distinct CDR3 sequences in the sample, 10% to 15% were seen once. This clonotype appeared a few times. The target antigen is unknown. The V and J ends lost 5 bases and 3 bases respectively, with 11 bases between them. There are 13 residues in the CDR3. The germline gives CDR1 MDHEN, CDR2 SYDVKM. Time point in this sample: sample taken at primary tumor resection. Whole RNA, which was extracted from tumor, nontumor lung tissue or frozen PBMC, was sequenced without any cell sorting. Sequencing used PBMCs, obtained at surgery. The genes are TRBV28 and TRBJ2-7; weak D call: TRBD1 (6 bases). This receptor was identified in a female donor with early-stage non-small cell lung cancer. This chain's CDR3 is CASSNNRDYEQYF. In DNA, the CDR3 is TGTGCCAGCAGTAATAACAGGGACTACGAGCAGTACTTC.